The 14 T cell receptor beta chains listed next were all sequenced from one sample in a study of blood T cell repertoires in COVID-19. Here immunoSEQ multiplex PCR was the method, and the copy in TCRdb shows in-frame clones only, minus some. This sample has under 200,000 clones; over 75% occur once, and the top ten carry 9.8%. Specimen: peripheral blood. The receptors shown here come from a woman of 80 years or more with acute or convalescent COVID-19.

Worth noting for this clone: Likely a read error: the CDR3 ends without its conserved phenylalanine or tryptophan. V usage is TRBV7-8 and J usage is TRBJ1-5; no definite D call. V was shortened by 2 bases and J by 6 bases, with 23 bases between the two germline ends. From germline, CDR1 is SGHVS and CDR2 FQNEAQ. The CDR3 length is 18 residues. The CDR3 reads CASSLRERSSALVQPQHS. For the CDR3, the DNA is TGTGCCAGCAGCTTACGTGAGCGATCAAGTGCGCTGGTTCAGCCCCAGCATTCT.

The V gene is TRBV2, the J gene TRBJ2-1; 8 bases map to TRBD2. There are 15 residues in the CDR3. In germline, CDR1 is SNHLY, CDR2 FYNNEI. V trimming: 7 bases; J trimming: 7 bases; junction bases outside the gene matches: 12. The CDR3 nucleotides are TGTGCCAGCAATCCACAATCGGGAGGGCATAATGAGCAGTTCTTC. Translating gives CASNPQSGGHNEQFF.

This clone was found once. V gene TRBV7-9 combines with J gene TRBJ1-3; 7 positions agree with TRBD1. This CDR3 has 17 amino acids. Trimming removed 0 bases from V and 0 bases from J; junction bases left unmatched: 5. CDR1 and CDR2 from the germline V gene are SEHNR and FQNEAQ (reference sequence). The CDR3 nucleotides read TGTGCCAGCAGCTTAGCCTTGGGACAGCTCTCTGGAAACACCATATATTTT. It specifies CASSLALGQLSGNTIYF.

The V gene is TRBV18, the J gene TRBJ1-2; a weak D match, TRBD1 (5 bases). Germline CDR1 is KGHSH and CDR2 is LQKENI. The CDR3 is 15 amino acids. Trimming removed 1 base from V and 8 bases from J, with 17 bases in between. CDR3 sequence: CASSPRERGLGGYTF. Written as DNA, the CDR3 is TGTGCCAGCTCACCACGGGAAAGGGGCTTAGGGGGCTACACCTTC.

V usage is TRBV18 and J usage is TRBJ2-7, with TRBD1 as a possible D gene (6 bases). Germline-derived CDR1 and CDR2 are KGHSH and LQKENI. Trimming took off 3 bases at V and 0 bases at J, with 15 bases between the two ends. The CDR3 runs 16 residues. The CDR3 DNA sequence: TGTGCCAGCTCACCGACCCGGGACACAACCTCCTACGAGCAGTACTTC. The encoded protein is CASSPTRDTTSYEQYF.

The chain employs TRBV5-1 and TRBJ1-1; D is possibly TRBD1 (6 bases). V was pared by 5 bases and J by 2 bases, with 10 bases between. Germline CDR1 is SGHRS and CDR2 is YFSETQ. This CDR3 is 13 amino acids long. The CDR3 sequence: CASRYRDNTEAFF. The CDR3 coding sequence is TGCGCCAGCAGGTACAGGGACAACACTGAAGCTTTCTTT.

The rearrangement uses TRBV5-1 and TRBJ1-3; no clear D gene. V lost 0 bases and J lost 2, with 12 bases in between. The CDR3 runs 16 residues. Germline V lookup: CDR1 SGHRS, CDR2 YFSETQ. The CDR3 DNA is TGCGCCAGCAGCTTGGAACCTTTAGAGGCTGGAAACACCATATATTTT. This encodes CASSLEPLEAGNTIYF.

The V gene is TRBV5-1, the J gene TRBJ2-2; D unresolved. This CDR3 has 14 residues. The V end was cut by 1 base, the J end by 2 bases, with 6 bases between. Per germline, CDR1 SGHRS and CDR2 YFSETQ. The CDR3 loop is CASSLYSNTGELFF. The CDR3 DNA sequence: TGCGCCAGCAGCTTGTACAGCAACACCGGGGAGCTGTTTTTT.

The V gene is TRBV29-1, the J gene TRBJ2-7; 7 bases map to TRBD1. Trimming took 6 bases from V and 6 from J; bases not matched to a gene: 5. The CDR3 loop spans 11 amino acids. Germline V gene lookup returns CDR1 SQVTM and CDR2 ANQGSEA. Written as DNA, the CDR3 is TGCAGCGTCCCACAGGGGAGCGAGCAGTACTTC. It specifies CSVPQGSEQYF.

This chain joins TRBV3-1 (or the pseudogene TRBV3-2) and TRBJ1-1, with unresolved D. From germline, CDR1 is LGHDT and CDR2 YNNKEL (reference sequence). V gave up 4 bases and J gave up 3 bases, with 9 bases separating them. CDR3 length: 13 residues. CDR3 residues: CASSPLSYTEAFF. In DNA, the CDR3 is TGTGCCAGCAGCCCCCTCAGTTACACTGAAGCTTTCTTT.

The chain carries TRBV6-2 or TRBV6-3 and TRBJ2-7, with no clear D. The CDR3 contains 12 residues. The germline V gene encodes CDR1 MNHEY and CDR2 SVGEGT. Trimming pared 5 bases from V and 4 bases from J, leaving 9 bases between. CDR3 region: CASSPSPYEQYF. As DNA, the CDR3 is TGTGCCAGCAGTCCCTCCCCGTACGAGCAGTACTTC.

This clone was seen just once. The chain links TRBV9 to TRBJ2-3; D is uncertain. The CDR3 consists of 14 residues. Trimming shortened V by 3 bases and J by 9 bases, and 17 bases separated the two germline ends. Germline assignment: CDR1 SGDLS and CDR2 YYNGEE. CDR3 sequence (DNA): TGTGCCAGCAGCGCCGCACCTAGAGAAGGCACGCAGTATTTT. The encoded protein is CASSAAPREGTQYF.

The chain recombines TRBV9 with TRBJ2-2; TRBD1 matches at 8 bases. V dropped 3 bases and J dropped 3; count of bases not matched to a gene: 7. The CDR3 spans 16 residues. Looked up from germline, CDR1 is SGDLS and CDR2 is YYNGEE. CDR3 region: CASSAGQGAYTGELFF. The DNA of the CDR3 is TGTGCCAGCAGCGCGGGCCAGGGGGCGTACACCGGGGAGCTGTTTTTT. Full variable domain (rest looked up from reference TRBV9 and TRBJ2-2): DSGVTQTPKHLITATGQRVTLRCSPRSGDLSVYWYQQSLDQGLQFLIQYYNGEERAKGNILERFSAQQFPDLHSELNLSSLELGDSALYFCASSAGQGAYTGELFFGEGSRLTVL.

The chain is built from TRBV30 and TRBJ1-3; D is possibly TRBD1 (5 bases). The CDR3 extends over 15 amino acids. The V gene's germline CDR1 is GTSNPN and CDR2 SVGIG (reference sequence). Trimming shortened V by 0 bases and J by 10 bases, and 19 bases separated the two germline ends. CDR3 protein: CAWSVRGTATGTIYF. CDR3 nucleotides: TGTGCCTGGAGTGTACGTGGGACTGCCACCGGGACCATATATTTT. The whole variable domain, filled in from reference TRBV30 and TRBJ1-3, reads SQTIHQWPATLVQPVGSPLSLECTVEGTSNPNLYWYRQAAGRGLQLLFYSVGIGQISSEVPQNLSASRPQDRQFILSSKKLLLSDSGFYLCAWSVRGTATGTIYFGEGSWLTVV.